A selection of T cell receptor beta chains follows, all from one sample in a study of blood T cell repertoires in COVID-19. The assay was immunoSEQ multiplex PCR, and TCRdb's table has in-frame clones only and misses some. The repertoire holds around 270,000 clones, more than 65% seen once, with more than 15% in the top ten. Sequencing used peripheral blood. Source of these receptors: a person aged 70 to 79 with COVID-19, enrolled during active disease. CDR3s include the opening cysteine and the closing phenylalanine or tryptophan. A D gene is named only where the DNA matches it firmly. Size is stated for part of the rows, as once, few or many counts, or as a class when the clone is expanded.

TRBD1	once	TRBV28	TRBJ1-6	CASSPRDRDNSPLHF	TGTGCCAGCAGTCCCCGGGACAGGGATAATTCACCCCTCCACTTT
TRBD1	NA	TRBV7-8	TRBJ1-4	CASSGQETSNEKLFF	TGTGCCAGCAGCGGACAGGAGACCTCTAATGAAAAACTGTTTTTT
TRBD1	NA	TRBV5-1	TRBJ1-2	CASSFSRGQDYGYTF	TGCGCCAGCAGCTTCTCAAGGGGGCAGGACTATGGCTACACCTTC
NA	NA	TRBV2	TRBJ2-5	CASSTVAETQYF	TGTGCCAGCAGTACCGTTGCGGAGACCCAGTACTTC
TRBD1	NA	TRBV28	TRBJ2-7	CASRDRDYEQYF	TGTGCCAGCAGGGACAGGGATTACGAGCAGTACTTC
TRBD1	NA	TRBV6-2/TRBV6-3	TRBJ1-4	CASSYDKQGQQNEKLFF	TGTGCCAGCAGTTACGATAAACAGGGACAGCAGAATGAAAAACTGTTTTTT
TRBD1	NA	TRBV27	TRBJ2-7	CASGTAQSHYEQYF	TGTGCCAGCGGGACAGCCCAGAGCCACTACGAGCAGTACTTC
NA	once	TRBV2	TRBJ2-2	CASSEATLSGELFF	TGTGCCAGCAGTGAAGCGACACTGAGTGGGGAGCTGTTTTTT
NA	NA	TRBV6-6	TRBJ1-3	CASSYSPGISGNTIYF	TGTGCCAGCAGTTACTCCCCAGGGATCTCTGGAAACACCATATATTTT
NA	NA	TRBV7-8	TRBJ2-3	CASSFRPRASTDTQYF	TGTGCCAGCAGCTTCAGGCCTCGAGCTAGCACAGATACGCAGTATTTT
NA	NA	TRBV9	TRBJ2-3	CASSVGSLIRTDTQYF	TGTGCCAGCAGCGTAGGTAGTCTTATCCGCACAGATACGCAGTATTTT
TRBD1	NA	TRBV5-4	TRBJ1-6	CASSPEQGGNSPLHF	TGTGCCAGCAGCCCAGAACAGGGGGGGAATTCACCCCTCCACTTT
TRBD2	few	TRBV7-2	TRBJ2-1	CASSDTSGGYIGGDEQFF	TGTGCCAGCAGCGATACTAGCGGCGGATATATCGGAGGGGATGAGCAGTTCTTC
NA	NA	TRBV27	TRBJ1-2	CASSPGGGGRGYTF	TGTGCCAGCAGTCCCGGGGGCGGGGGCCGGGGCTACACCTTC
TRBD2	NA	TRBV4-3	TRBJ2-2	CASSQGLAGGANTGELFF	TGCGCCAGCAGCCAAGGACTAGCGGGAGGCGCGAACACCGGGGAGCTGTTTTTT
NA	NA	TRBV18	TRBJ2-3	CASSPPALGTDTQYF	TGTGCCAGCTCACCACCGGCTTTGGGCACAGATACGCAGTATTTT
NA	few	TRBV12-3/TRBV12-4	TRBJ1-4	CASTSGEKLFF	TGTGCCAGCACCTCGGGTGAAAAACTGTTTTTT
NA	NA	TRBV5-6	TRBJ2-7	CASSPSDTSYEQYF	TGTGCCAGCAGCCCTAGCGATACCTCCTACGAGCAGTACTTC
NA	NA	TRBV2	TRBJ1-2	CASSAANYGYTF	TGTGCCAGCAGCGCAGCTAACTATGGCTACACCTTC
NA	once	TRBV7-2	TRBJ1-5	CASSLAGGGQPQHF	TGTGCCAGCAGCTTAGCTGGGGGAGGTCAGCCCCAGCATTTT
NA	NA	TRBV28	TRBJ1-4	CASSPQDPTNEKLFF	TGTGCCAGCAGCCCTCAGGATCCAACTAATGAAAAACTGTTTTTT
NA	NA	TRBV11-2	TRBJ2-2	CASSLGRLSTGELFF	TGTGCCAGCAGCTTAGGCAGGTTATCCACCGGGGAGCTGTTTTTT
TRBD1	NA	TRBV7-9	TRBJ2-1	CASSSSGGDRMGNEQFF	TGTGCCAGCAGCTCTTCCGGCGGGGACAGGATGGGAAATGAGCAGTTCTTC
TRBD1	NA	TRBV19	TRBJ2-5	CASSLDRLEETQYF	TGTGCCAGTAGCTTGGACAGGCTAGAAGAGACCCAGTACTTC
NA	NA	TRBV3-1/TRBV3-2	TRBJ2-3	CASSPQGGADTQYF	TGTGCCAGCAGCCCACAGGGGGGGGCAGATACGCAGTATTTT
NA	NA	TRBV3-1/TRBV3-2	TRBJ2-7	CARPVLEQYF	TGTGCCAGACCGGTTCTCGAGCAGTACTTC
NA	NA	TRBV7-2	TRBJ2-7	CASSLRSSSSYEQYF	TGTGCCAGCAGCTTACGATCATCTAGCTCCTACGAGCAGTACTTC
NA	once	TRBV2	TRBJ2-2	CASSVGGAGGELFF	TGTGCCAGCAGTGTTGGAGGGGCGGGCGGGGAGCTGTTTTTT
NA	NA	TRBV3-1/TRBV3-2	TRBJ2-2	CASSQVVATGELFF	TGTGCCAGCAGCCAAGTAGTAGCTACCGGGGAGCTGTTTTTT
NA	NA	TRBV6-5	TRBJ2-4	CASSSRGEGAKNIQYF	TGTGCCAGCAGTTCCAGGGGTGAAGGAGCCAAAAACATTCAGTACTTC
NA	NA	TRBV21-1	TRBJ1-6	CASSKIGDKIDSPLHF	TGTGCCAGCAGCAAAATTGGGGACAAGATAGATTCACCCCTCCACTTT
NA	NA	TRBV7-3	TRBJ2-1	CASSSAPGNRNEQFF	TGTGCCAGCAGCTCGGCTCCGGGAAACCGCAATGAGCAGTTCTTC
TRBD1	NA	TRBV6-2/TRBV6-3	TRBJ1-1	CASSWTGGTEAFF	TGTGCCAGCAGTTGGACAGGGGGCACTGAAGCTTTCTTT
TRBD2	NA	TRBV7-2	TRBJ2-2	CASSLEASGNTGELFF	TGTGCCAGCAGCTTAGAGGCTAGCGGAAACACCGGGGAGCTGTTTTTT
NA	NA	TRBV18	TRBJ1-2	CASLPSSLEFPGYTF	TGTGCCAGCTTACCCAGTTCGCTAGAGTTTCCGGGCTACACCTTC
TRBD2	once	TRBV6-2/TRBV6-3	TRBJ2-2	CASSYWPSGIGELFF	TGTGCCAGCAGTTACTGGCCTAGCGGGATTGGGGAGCTGTTTTTT
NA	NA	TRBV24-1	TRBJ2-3	CATSDVGRTDTQYF	TGTGCCACCAGTGATGTGGGGCGCACAGATACGCAGTATTTT
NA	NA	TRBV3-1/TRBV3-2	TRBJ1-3	CASSLEGLYSGNTIYF	TGTGCCAGCAGCCTCGAAGGACTCTACTCTGGAAACACCATATATTTT
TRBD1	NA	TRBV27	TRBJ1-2	CASSPYSTGVDNYGYTF	TGTGCCAGCAGTCCCTATTCGACAGGGGTTGATAACTATGGCTACACCTTC
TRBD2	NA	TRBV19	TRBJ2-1	CASTARASGRRTNEQFF	TGTGCCAGTACGGCCCGGGCTAGCGGGAGACGGACGAATGAGCAGTTCTTC
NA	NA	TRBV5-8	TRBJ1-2	CASSFVRGYTF	TGTGCCAGCAGCTTCGTTCGGGGCTACACCTTC
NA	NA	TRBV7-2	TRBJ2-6	CASSLMISSVSGANVLTF	TGTGCCAGCAGCTTAATGATTTCGTCGGTTTCTGGGGCCAACGTCCTGACTTTC
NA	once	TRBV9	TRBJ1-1	CASSYRDTLSTEAFF	TGTGCCAGCAGCTACCGGGACACCCTCAGCACTGAAGCTTTCTTT
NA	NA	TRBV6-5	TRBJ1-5	CATEHSVNQPQHF	TGTGCCACCGAACACAGTGTCAATCAGCCCCAGCATTTT
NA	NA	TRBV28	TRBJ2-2	CASSLGAGGVTGELFF	TGTGCCAGCAGTTTAGGCGCCGGCGGTGTCACCGGGGAGCTGTTTTTT
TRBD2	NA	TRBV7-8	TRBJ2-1	CASSWGGTSSNEQFF	TGTGCCAGCAGCTGGGGAGGGACTAGCAGCAATGAGCAGTTCTTC
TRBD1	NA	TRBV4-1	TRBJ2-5	CASSQGDRGTETQYF	TGCGCCAGCAGCCAAGGGGACAGGGGAACGGAGACCCAGTACTTC
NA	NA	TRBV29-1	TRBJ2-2	CSVGPGQNTGELFF	TGCAGCGTTGGGCCGGGACAAAACACCGGGGAGCTGTTTTTT
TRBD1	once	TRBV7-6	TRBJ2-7	CASSPLGTAYEQYF	TGTGCCAGCAGCCCGCTTGGGACAGCCTACGAGCAGTACTTC
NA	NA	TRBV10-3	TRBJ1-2	CAISGQGPGLDGYTF	TGTGCCATCAGTGGCCAGGGGCCGGGGTTGGATGGCTACACCTTC
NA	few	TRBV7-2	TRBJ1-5	CASSLGGVTGKHF	TGTGCCAGCAGCTTAGGGGGAGTAACAGGGAAGCATTTT
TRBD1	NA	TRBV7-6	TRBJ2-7	CASSSGTGGTYEQYF	TGTGCCAGCAGCTCCGGGACAGGGGGCACATACGAGCAGTACTTC